Detailed here is one T cell receptor beta chain. The record originates from a study of cytomegalovirus exposure and HLA in healthy donors. The PCR was carried out with 60 Vbeta primers and 13 Jbeta primers. TCRdb's table, derived via immunoSEQ multiplex PCR, lists solely in-frame clones and lacks some. The sample comprises 81,000 or so clones, more than 55% of which are singletons, and roughly 6% rests with the top ten. CDR1 GTSNPN and CDR2 SVGIG come from the germline V gene (reference sequence). The CDR3 has 14 amino acids. V gave up 4 bases and J gave up 7 bases; unmatched junction bases: 9. Sequencing input: PBMCs. The clonotype comes from a woman in her twenties or thirties in good health and CMV-seropositive. This chain uses TRBV30 with TRBJ1-2; 10 positions agree with TRBD1. CDR3 sequence reads: CAWTQGTGASGYTF. CDR3 sequence (DNA): TGTGCCTGGACACAAGGGACAGGGGCCAGTGGCTACACCTTC.